This T cell receptor (beta chain) appears in the sequencing data of a study of radiotherapy plus CTLA-4 blockade in lung cancer. Study-level information: An objective response was seen in roughly 20% of patients, and disease control in less than 40%.

V gave up 1 base and J gave up 5 bases; unmatched junction bases: 9. Germline CDR1 and CDR2: SGHRS and YFSETQ. The length of the CDR3 is 16 residues. The study treated chemo-refractory metastatic non-small-cell lung cancer patients with focal radiation plus ipilimumab CTLA-4 blockade. The table came from immunoSEQ multiplex PCR; TCRdb's copy has only in-frame clones and leaves some out. In the table there are 53,000 or so clones, approximately 79% of which are singletons. On this clone: The target antigen is unknown.

Points from the study as a whole: Increased serum interferon-beta after radiation also reportedly predicted response strongly. Once radiotherapy plus ipilimumab had been given, TCR clones derived from tumor expanded in blood.

This sequence was found in a human donor with non-small cell lung cancer who had stable disease on radiotherapy plus ipilimumab. The rearrangement joins TRBV5-1 to TRBJ1-1; 9 positions match TRBD1. The material was peripheral blood, obtained from a patient treated with radiotherapy plus ipilimumab. CDR3 nucleotide sequence: TGCGCCAGCAGCTTGTACCCACCGGGACAGGGAACTGAAGCTTTCTTT. This encodes CASSLYPPGQGTEAFF.